Here is one TCR beta chain with its context. The sample originates from a study of blood T cell repertoires in COVID-19. In the study overall: In each case, the material was cDNA or gDNA derived from T cells, B-cell-depleted T cells, or PBMCs.

Sequencing was performed with immunoSEQ multiplex PCR; in TCRdb, only in-frame clones are kept and a portion is missing. The sample holds 140,000 to 150,000 clones, 75% to 90% seen once. Enrolled during active infection, Seattle patients were then followed longitudinally. The V gene's germline CDR1 is MGHDK and CDR2 SYGVNS. CDR3 length: 13 residues. With 5 bases removed from V and 3 bases from J, the gap between germline ends came to 7 bases. Sequences were obtained from peripheral blood. The gene calls are TRBV25-1 and TRBJ2-2; D remains unclear. This receptor was taken from a man aged 18 to 35 with COVID-19, enrolled during active disease. The CDR3 DNA reads TGTGCCAGCAGTACAGAGTACACCGGGGAGCTGTTTTTT. Translation gives CASSTEYTGELFF.